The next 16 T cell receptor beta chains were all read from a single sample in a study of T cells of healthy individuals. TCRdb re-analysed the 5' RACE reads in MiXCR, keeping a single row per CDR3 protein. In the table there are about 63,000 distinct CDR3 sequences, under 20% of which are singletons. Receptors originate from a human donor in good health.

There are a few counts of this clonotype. CDR3 residues: CATSQEKETQYF. CDR3 in DNA: TGTGCCACTTCACAGGAAAAAGAGACCCAGTACTTC. The V call is TRBV24-1, the J call TRBJ2-5; weak D call: TRBD1 (5 bases). Trimming cost V 10 bases and J 3 bases, with 11 bases left between them. The CDR3 consists of 12 residues. CDR1 and CDR2 from the germline V gene are KGHDR and SFDVKD.

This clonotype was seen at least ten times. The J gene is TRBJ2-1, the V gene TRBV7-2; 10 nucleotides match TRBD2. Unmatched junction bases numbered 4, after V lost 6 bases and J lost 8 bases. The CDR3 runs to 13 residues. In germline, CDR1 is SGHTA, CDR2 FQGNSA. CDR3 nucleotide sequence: TGTGCCAGCAGTTCTAGCGGGAGATATGAGCAGTTCTTC. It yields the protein CASSSSGRYEQFF.

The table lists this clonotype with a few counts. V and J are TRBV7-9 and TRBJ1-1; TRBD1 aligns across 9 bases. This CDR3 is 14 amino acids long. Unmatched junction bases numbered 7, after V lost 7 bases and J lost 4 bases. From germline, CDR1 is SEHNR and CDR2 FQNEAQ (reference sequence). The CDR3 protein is CASNHLQGATEAFF. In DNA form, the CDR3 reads TGTGCCAGCAACCACCTACAGGGGGCCACTGAAGCTTTCTTT.

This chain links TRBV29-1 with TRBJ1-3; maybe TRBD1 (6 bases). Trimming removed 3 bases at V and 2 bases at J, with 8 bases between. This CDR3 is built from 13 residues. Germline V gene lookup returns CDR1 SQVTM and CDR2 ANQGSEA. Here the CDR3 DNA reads TGCAGCGTTGAGGACAGCACTGGAAACACCATATATTTT. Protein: CSVEDSTGNTIYF.

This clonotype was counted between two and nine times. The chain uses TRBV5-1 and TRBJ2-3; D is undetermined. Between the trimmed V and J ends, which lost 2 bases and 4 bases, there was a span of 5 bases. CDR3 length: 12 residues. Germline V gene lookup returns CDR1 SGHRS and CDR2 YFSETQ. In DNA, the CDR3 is TGCGCCAGCAGCTTCGGTCCAGATACGCAGTATTTT. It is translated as CASSFGPDTQYF.

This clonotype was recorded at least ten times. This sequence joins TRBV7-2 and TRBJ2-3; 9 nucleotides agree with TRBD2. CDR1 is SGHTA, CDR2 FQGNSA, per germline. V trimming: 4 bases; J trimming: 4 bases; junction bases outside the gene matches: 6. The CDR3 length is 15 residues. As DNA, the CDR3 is TGTGCCAGCAGCTATATTTGGACTAGCGCAGATACGCAGTATTTT. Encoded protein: CASSYIWTSADTQYF.

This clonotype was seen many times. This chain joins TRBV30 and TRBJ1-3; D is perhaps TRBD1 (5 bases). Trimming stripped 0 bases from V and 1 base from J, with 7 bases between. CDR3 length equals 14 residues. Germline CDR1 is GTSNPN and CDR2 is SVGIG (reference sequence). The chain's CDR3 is CAWSVGGSGNTIYF. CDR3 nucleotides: TGTGCCTGGAGTGTTGGGGGGTCTGGAAACACCATATATTTT.

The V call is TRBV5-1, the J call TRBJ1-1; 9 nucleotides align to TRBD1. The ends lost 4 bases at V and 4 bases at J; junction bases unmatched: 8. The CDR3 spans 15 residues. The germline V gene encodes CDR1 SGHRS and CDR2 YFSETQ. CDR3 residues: CASSGRTGVATEAFF. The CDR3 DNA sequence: TGCGCCAGCAGCGGGAGGACAGGGGTGGCCACTGAAGCTTTCTTT.

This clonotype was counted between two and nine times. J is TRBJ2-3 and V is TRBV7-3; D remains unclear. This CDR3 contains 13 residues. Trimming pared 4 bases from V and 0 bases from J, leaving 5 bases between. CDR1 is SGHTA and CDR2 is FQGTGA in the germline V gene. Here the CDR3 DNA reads TGTGCCAGCAGCTCAATTAGCACAGATACGCAGTATTTT. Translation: CASSSISTDTQYF.

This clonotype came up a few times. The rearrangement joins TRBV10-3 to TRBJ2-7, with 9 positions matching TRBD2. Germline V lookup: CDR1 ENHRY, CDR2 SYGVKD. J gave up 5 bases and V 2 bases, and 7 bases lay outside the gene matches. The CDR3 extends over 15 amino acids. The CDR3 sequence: CAISEGSSGIHEQYF. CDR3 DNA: TGTGCCATCAGTGAGGGTTCTAGCGGGATCCACGAGCAGTACTTC.

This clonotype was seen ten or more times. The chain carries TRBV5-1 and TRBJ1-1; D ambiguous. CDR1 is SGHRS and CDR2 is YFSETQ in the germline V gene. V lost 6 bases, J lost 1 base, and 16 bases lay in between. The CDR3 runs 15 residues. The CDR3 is CASTNGEARNTEAFF. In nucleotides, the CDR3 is TGCGCCAGCACTAACGGAGAGGCGCGGAACACTGAAGCTTTCTTT.

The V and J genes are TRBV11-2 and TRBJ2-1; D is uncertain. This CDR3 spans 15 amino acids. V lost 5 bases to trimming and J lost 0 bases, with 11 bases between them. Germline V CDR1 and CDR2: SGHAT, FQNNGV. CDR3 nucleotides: TGTGCCAGCAGCAAAGATCTAGGCTCCTACAATGAGCAGTTCTTC. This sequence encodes CASSKDLGSYNEQFF.

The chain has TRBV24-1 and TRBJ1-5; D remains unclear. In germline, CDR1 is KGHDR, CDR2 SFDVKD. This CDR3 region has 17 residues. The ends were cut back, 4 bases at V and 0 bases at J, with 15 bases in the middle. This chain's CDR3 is CATSDRAAPYSNQPQHF. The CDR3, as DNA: TGTGCCACCAGTGACCGAGCGGCTCCCTATAGCAATCAGCCCCAGCATTTT.

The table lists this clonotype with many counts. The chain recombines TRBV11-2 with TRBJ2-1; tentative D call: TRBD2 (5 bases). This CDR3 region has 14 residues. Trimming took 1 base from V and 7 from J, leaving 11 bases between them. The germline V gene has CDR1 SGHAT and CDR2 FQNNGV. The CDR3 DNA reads TGTGCCAGCAGCTTAGTGGGAGCTAGGAATGAGCAGTTCTTC. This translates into CASSLVGARNEQFF.

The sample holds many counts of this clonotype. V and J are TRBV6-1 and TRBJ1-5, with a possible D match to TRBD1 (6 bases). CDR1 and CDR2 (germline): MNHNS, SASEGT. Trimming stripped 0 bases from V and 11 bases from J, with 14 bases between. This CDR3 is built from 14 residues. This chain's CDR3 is CASSEAPLEGAQHF. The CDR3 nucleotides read TGTGCCAGCAGTGAAGCGCCGCTTGAGGGGGCCCAGCATTTT.

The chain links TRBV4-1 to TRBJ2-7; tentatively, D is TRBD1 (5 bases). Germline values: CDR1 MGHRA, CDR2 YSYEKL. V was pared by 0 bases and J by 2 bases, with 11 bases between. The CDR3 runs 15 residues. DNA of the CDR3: TGCGCCAGCAGCCAAGATCAGGGCGGCCCCTACGAGCAGTACTTC. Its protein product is CASSQDQGGPYEQYF.